This T cell receptor beta chain was observed in a study of Graves' ophthalmopathy and Graves' hyperthyroidism. At the level of the study: Untreated patients at initial diagnosis provided peripheral blood.

A note on this clonotype: The antigen is undetermined.

Using RNA transcripts, the TCR beta CDR3 regions were amplified. RT-PCR with HTBI primers came first, then second-round multiplex PCR. TCRdb re-derived calls from the multiplex PCR reads in MiXCR, one entry per CDR3 protein. The sample shows approximately 150,000 distinct CDR3 sequences, around two fifths of them seen only once. General study findings and limits: Ophthalmopathy could be told apart from stable hyperthyroidism by a 13-signature model (87.88% sensitivity, about 81% specificity).

The sequenced sample consisted of peripheral blood. The source of this sequence is a man under 40 with Graves' ophthalmopathy.

The CDR3 region is CASSTPTGDSQPQHF. Written as DNA, the CDR3 is TGTGCCAGCAGTACCCCGACAGGGGACAGCCAGCCCCAGCATTTT. This sequence joins TRBV6-1 and TRBJ1-5; 8 positions match TRBD1. Germline V gives CDR1 MNHNS, CDR2 SASEGT. Trimming at V came to 5 bases and at J to 7 bases, leaving 10 bases not matched to a gene. The CDR3 totals 15 residues.